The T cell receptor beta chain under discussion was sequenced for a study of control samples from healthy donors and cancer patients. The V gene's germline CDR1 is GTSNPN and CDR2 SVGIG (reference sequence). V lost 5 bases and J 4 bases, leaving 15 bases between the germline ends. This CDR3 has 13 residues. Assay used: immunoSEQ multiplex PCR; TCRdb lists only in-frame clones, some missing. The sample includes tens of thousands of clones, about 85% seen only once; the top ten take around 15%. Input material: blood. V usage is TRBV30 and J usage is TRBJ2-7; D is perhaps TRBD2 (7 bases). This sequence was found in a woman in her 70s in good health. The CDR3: CAWARGGLYEQYF. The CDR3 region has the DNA TGTGCCTGGGCCCGCGGGGGCTTGTACGAGCAGTACTTC.